What follows are 24 T cell receptor beta chains derived from one specimen sequenced in a study of T-cell reconstitution after alpha-beta-depleted transplantation in children (dated by TCRdb to the mid-2010s). Libraries were prepared through PCR. The sequencer was an Illumina HiSeq 2500. TCR library preparation used molecular barcoding, with unique molecular identifiers applied to normalize quantification of the TCRbeta repertoire. TCRdb trimmed public reads at Q25 via fastp, called clones via MiXCR and kept in-frame beta chains. Entries that share a CDR3 protein sequence are merged under the most common genes and DNA. Here the sample has roughly 100,000 distinct CDR3 sequences; roughly 7.6% occur a single time. The top ten clones comprise about 16% of the sample. The sample's treatment or condition label, in plain terms: allogeneic hematopoietic cell transplantation with graft depleted of TCRalphabeta T cells and CD19 B cells.

The sequences come from PBMCs, collected before TCRalphabeta/CD19-depleted stem cell transplant. These TCRs come from a boy aged 2-9 years with acute lymphoblastic leukemia, due to receive a stem cell transplant.

Of note for this clonotype: One end of the junction is discordant with germline, which a read error may explain. The chain recombines TRBV11-2 with TRBJ1-1; D not resolved. The CDR3 has 15 amino acids. Germline values: CDR1 SGHAT, CDR2 FQNNGV. The CDR3 here is CVSSLDIRGDTEAFF. The CDR3 nucleotides read TGTGTCAGCAGCTTAGATATCCGTGGGGACACTGAAGCTTTCTTT.

This clonotype is medium-sized within its sample. V gene TRBV20-1 combines with J gene TRBJ2-7; D is uncertain. With 2 bases removed from V and 3 bases from J, the gap between germline ends came to 14 bases. There are 14 residues in the CDR3. The germline CDR1 and CDR2 sequences are DFQATT and SNEGSKA (reference sequence). This CDR3 is CSARQEGNYYEQYF. The CDR3 region has the DNA TGCAGTGCTAGACAAGAAGGTAACTACTACGAGCAGTACTTC.

This clonotype has a count of ten or more. The chain employs TRBV20-1 and TRBJ2-5; 7 positions match TRBD1. The CDR3 loop spans 12 amino acids. The ends lost 8 bases at V and 4 bases at J; junction bases unmatched: 7. Looked up from germline, CDR1 is DFQATT and CDR2 is SNEGSKA (reference sequence). Written as DNA, the CDR3 is TGCAGTCAACAGGGGCGGTCAGAGACCCAGTACTTC. Its translation is CSQQGRSETQYF.

This rearrangement joins TRBV20-1 to TRBJ2-2, with 12 bases fitting TRBD2. CDR3 length: 17 residues. Germline V CDR1 and CDR2: DFQATT, SNEGSKA (reference sequence). The ends lost 0 bases at V and 3 bases at J; junction bases unmatched: 5. The CDR3 DNA sequence: TGCAGTGCTAGAGACCTAGCGGGGGGGCAGGACACCGGGGAGCTGTTTTTT. The encoded protein is CSARDLAGGQDTGELFF.

In its sample, this clonotype was seen a few times. V is TRBV5-1 and J is TRBJ2-7, with 7 nucleotides matching TRBD1. Germline CDR1 reads SGHRS; CDR2 reads YFSETQ. The CDR3 runs to 14 residues. J gave up 6 bases and V 6 bases, and 12 bases lay outside the gene matches. The CDR3 reads CASTYGTASFEQYF. In nucleotides, the CDR3 is TGCGCCAGCACCTACGGGACAGCTTCTTTCGAGCAGTACTTC.

This clonotype was observed a handful of times. The rearrangement links TRBV6-5 to TRBJ2-2; 11 bases map to TRBD2. In germline, CDR1 is MNHEY, CDR2 SVGAGI. The V and J ends lost 0 bases and 0 bases, in that order; junction bases with no gene match: 6. CDR3 length: 19 amino acids. CDR3 coding DNA: TGTGCCAGCAGTTACTCGAAACTAGCGGGGGCCCCGAACACCGGGGAGCTGTTTTTT. Translating it yields CASSYSKLAGAPNTGELFF.

Remarks on this clonotype: Given a much more abundant clone one base away, this may be a read error. V is TRBV20-1 and J is TRBJ2-1, with D possibly TRBD2 on 6 matching bases. The CDR3 extends over 16 amino acids. The germline V gene has CDR1 DFQATT and CDR2 SNEGSKA (reference sequence). CDR3 in DNA: TGCTGTGCTAAAGGTCCACTACGAGCGGGTTACAATGAGCAGTTCTTC. It is translated as CCAKGPLRAGYNEQFF.

This chain links TRBV6-5 with TRBJ2-1; 7 bases are shared with TRBD1. V was pared by 1 base and J by 5 bases, with 5 bases of the junction left unmatched. This CDR3 has 15 residues. Germline V gene lookup returns CDR1 MNHEY and CDR2 SVGAGI. CDR3 residues: CASSYFKGQNNEQFF. DNA for the CDR3: TGTGCCAGCAGTTACTTCAAGGGACAGAACAATGAGCAGTTCTTC.

This clonotype was recorded at least ten times. The gene calls are TRBV4-2 and TRBJ1-5; the D is unclear. The V gene's germline CDR1 is LGHNA and CDR2 YNFKEQ. V lost 0 bases, J lost 4 bases, and 7 bases lay in between. This CDR3 region has 14 residues. CDR3 sequence (DNA): TGTGCCAGCAGCCAAGAACAAGGGAATCAGCCCCAGCATTTT. Encoded protein: CASSQEQGNQPQHF.

This clonotype showed up many times. The CDR3 protein is CASSSHLFSGGGAYEQYF. Here the CDR3 DNA reads TGTGCCAGCAGTTCCCATCTGTTCAGCGGCGGGGGGGCTTACGAGCAGTACTTC. This chain links TRBV6-5 with TRBJ2-7; 9 bases are a match to TRBD2. Germline CDR1 is MNHEY and CDR2 is SVGAGI. The junction had 17 bases not matched to a gene; V was cut back by 4 bases and J by 4 bases. CDR3 length: 18 residues.

This clonotype was counted at least ten times. This chain joins TRBV7-2 and TRBJ2-3, with a tentative D call TRBD1 (6 bases). V was clipped by 5 bases and J by 4 bases, with 13 bases between them. This CDR3 is built from 14 residues. Germline V CDR1 and CDR2: SGHTA, FQGNSA. CDR3 region: CASSQEQGSDTQYF. Here the CDR3 DNA reads TGTGCCAGCAGCCAAGAACAGGGTTCAGATACGCAGTATTTT. Using reference TRBV7-2 and TRBJ2-3 for the parts outside the CDR3, the full variable domain is GAGVSQSPSNKVTEKGKDVELRCDPISGHTALYWYRQSLGQGLEFLIYFQGNSAPDKSGLPSDRFSAERTGGSVSTLTIQRTQQEDSAVYLCASSQEQGSDTQYFGPGTRLTVL.

This chain connects TRBV27 to TRBJ2-1; 8 bases match TRBD1. Per the germline V gene, CDR1 is MNHEY and CDR2 is SMNVEV (reference sequence). The CDR3 length is 17 residues. V lost 1 base to trimming and J lost 4 bases; unmatched junction nucleotides: 9. The CDR3 DNA reads as TGTGCCAGCAGTTTATTACCGCCAGGACAGGGTTACAATGAGCAGTTCTTC. Protein sequence: CASSLLPPGQGYNEQFF.

This clonotype was observed a few times. The chain recombines TRBV28 with TRBJ1-2; tentative D call: TRBD1 (6 bases). V lost 6 bases, J lost 6 bases, and 17 bases lay in between. Germline V gives CDR1 MDHEN, CDR2 SYDVKM. The CDR3 totals 14 residues. CDR3 loop: CASSPPQGRDGYTF. The CDR3 DNA is TGTGCCAGCAGCCCCCCCCAGGGGAGGGATGGCTACACCTTC.

This clonotype was picked up many times. The chain links TRBV28 to TRBJ1-4, with a possible D match to TRBD1 (6 bases). This CDR3 has 16 amino acids. Per the germline V gene, CDR1 is MDHEN and CDR2 is SYDVKM. Trimming cost V 1 base and J 8 bases, with 17 bases left between them. The CDR3 bases are TGTGCCAGCAGTTTATCCCACGTCTGGGGGGGCGAAAAACTGTTTTTT. As protein: CASSLSHVWGGEKLFF.

At least ten counts were recorded for this clonotype. The chain is built from TRBV4-1 and TRBJ2-7; 7 bases match TRBD1. V trimming: 1 base; J trimming: 1 base; junction bases outside the gene matches: 7. This CDR3 comprises 16 residues. From germline, CDR1 is MGHRA and CDR2 YSYEKL. The CDR3 DNA is TGCGCCAGCAGCCAAGCATCGACACAGGGGTCCTACGAGCAGTACTTC. Protein: CASSQASTQGSYEQYF.

There are many counts of this clonotype. The J gene is TRBJ2-6, the V gene TRBV5-1; TRBD2 agrees at 7 bases. CDR3 length: 18 amino acids. V dropped 6 bases and J dropped 0; count of bases not matched to a gene: 12. Germline V CDR1 and CDR2: SGHRS, YFSETQ. The CDR3 bases are TGCGCCAGCACTAAGCTAGCGGTGTCGAGCTCTGGGGCCAACGTCCTGACTTTC. Its translation is CASTKLAVSSSGANVLTF.

This clonotype was counted between two and nine times. The chain is built from TRBV20-1 and TRBJ2-5; no clear D gene. The CDR3 contains 15 residues. The ends were cut back, 2 bases at V and 1 base at J, with 14 bases in the middle. Germline-derived CDR1 and CDR2 are DFQATT and SNEGSKA (reference sequence). Written as DNA, the CDR3 is TGCAGTGCTAGACGGCCTGCAGCCGTCCAAGAGACCCAGTACTTC. Its translation: CSARRPAAVQETQYF.

The table lists this clonotype with many counts. J is TRBJ2-1 and V is TRBV7-6; TRBD2 aligns across 10 bases. The germline CDR1 and CDR2 sequences are SGHVS and FNYEAQ. The CDR3 has 16 residues. With 4 bases clipped from V and 3 bases from J, the junction kept 6 bases outside the gene matches. CDR3 loop: CASSSSTSGVYNEQFF. CDR3 DNA: TGTGCCAGCAGCTCTAGTACTAGCGGGGTCTACAATGAGCAGTTCTTC. Full variable domain (remainder filled in from reference TRBV7-6 and TRBJ2-1): GAGVSQSPRYKVTKRGQDVALRCDPISGHVSLYWYRQALGQGPEFLTYFNYEAQQDKSGLPNDRFSAERPEGSISTLTIQRTEQRDSAMYRCASSSSTSGVYNEQFFGPGTRLTVL.

This clonotype has at least ten counts. The chain recombines TRBV3-1 with TRBJ2-2; 8 bases line up with TRBD2. Germline CDR1 is LGHDT and CDR2 is YNNKEL (reference sequence). The CDR3 runs to 16 residues. Trimming took 4 bases from V and 1 from J; bases not matched to a gene: 5. CDR3: CASSRGLGGNTGELFF. The CDR3 bases are TGTGCCAGCAGCCGGGGACTAGGAGGGAACACCGGGGAGCTGTTTTTT.

This rearrangement joins TRBV3-1 to TRBJ1-4; D is uncertain. CDR1 and CDR2 (germline): LGHDT, YNNKEL (reference sequence). Trimming took off 3 bases at V and 7 bases at J, with 6 bases between the two ends. The CDR3 covers 12 residues. The CDR3 loop is CASSHSTEKLFF. CDR3 in DNA: TGTGCCAGCAGCCACTCAACTGAAAAACTGTTTTTT.

This clonotype showed up many times. The V and J genes are TRBV7-2 and TRBJ2-7, with D possibly TRBD2 on 5 matching bases. Between the trimmed V and J ends, which lost 5 bases and 5 bases, there was a span of 13 bases. The V gene's germline CDR1 is SGHTA and CDR2 FQGNSA. The CDR3 sequence is 13 residues long. The CDR3 nucleotides are TGTGCCAGCAGCACTGAGTCGGGGAACGAGCAGTACTTC. Residues: CASSTESGNEQYF.

In its sample, this clonotype was seen many times. The CDR3 DNA follows: TGTGCCACCAGCAGAGATGGGGTCGCCGGAGGGGCCAACGTCCTGACTTTC. Translating it yields CATSRDGVAGGANVLTF. This chain links TRBV15 with TRBJ2-6; no clear D. This CDR3 region has 17 residues. Germline V gives CDR1 LNHNV, CDR2 YYDKDF (reference sequence). The ends were cut back, 0 bases at V and 4 bases at J, with 13 bases in the middle.

The genes are TRBV12-3 or TRBV12-4 and TRBJ2-3; 11 positions agree with TRBD2. There are 15 residues in the CDR3. With 5 bases clipped from V and 1 base from J, the junction kept 2 bases outside the gene matches. The CDR3 loop is CASSHSGGGTDTQYF. In DNA, the CDR3 is TGTGCCAGCAGTCATAGCGGGGGGGGCACAGATACGCAGTATTTT.

This clonotype was detected a few times. The V call is TRBV8-2, the J call TRBJ2-1; the D call in the table, TRBD1, was not verified against the DNA. TRBV8-2 is a pseudogene segment. The CDR3 extends over 16 amino acids. CDR3 bases: TGTGGGCCTCTTTCGGACAGAAAAGGCTCCTACAATGAGCAGTTCTTC. Its translation: CGPLSDRKGSYNEQFF.